This TCR beta chain was documented in a study of blood T cell repertoires in COVID-19. The germline CDR1 and CDR2 sequences are SQVTM and ANQGSEA. The CDR3 sequence is 15 residues long. Trimming cost V 0 bases and J 0 bases; bases outside gene matches: 2. For this clone: The same CDR3 arises from other DNA sequences in this sample as well.

TCRdb's copy holds only in-frame clones and misses some; the assay was immunoSEQ multiplex PCR. The data show 110,000 or so clones, 70% to 90% seen once. Sample: peripheral blood. The rearrangement uses TRBV29-1 and TRBJ2-3; 8 bases match TRBD1. The clonotype comes from a man aged 40-55 years with acute or convalescent COVID-19. CDR3 loop: CSVEDRTGSTDTQYF. The CDR3 bases are TGCAGCGTTGAAGATAGGACAGGGAGCACAGATACGCAGTATTTT.